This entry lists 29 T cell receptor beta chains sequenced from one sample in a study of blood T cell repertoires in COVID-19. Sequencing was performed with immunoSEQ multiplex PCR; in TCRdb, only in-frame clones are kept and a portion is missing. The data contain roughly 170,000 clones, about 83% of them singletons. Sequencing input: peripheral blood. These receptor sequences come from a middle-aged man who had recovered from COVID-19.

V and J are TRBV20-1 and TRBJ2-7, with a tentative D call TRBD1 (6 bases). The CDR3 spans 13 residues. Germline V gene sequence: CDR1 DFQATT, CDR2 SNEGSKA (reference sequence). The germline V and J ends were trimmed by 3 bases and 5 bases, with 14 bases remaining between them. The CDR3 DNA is TGCAGTGCTAGTTGGTCAGGGGCCCACGAGCAGTACTTC. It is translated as CSASWSGAHEQYF.

The CDR3 protein is CASSPSPSAGELFF. The CDR3 nucleotides are TGTGCCAGCAGCCCTTCCCCTAGCGCCGGGGAGCTGTTTTTT. V and J are TRBV11-3 and TRBJ2-2, with a weak D call TRBD2 (6 bases). This CDR3 has 14 amino acids. The V and J ends lost 5 bases and 6 bases respectively, with 13 bases between them. Germline V gene sequence: CDR1 SGHNT, CDR2 YENEEA. The whole variable domain, remainder taken from reference TRBV11-3 and TRBJ2-2, is EAGVVQSPRYKIIEKKQPVAFWCNPISGHNTLYWYLQNLGQGPELLIRYENEEAVDDSQLPKDRFSAERLKGVDSTLKIQPAELGDSAVYLCASSPSPSAGELFFGEGSRLTVL.

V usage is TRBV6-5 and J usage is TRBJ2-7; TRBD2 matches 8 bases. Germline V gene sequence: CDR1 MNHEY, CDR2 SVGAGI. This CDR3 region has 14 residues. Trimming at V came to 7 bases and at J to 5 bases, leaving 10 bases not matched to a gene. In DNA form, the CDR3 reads TGTGCCAGCACCCAGCAGCGGGAGTCCAACGAGCAGTACTTC. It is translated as CASTQQRESNEQYF.

The CDR3 DNA follows: TGTGCCAGCAGCTCCCCTTACAGGGGTGGAAACGAGCAGTACTTC. Protein sequence: CASSSPYRGGNEQYF. J is TRBJ2-7 and V is TRBV7-3, with 7 bases identical to TRBD1. Unmatched junction bases numbered 11, after V lost 4 bases and J lost 5 bases. The CDR3 sequence is 15 residues long. Per germline, CDR1 SGHTA and CDR2 FQGTGA. The full variable domain, with the rest looked up from reference TRBV7-3 and TRBJ2-7, is GAGVSQTPSNKVTEKGKYVELRCDPISGHTALYWYRQSLGQGPEFLIYFQGTGAADDSGLPNDRFFAVRPEGSVSTLKIQRTERGDSAVYLCASSSPYRGGNEQYFGPGTRLTVT.

The CDR3 DNA follows: TGTGCCAGCAGTTCAACAACCAGGGGACGAAGCAATCAGCCCCAGCATTTT. It codes for CASSSTTRGRSNQPQHF. The V call is TRBV28, the J call TRBJ1-5; D perhaps matches TRBD1 (6 bases). Germline CDR1 and CDR2: MDHEN and SYDVKM. Trimming removed 4 bases from V and 1 base from J, with 17 bases in between. This CDR3 region has 17 residues.

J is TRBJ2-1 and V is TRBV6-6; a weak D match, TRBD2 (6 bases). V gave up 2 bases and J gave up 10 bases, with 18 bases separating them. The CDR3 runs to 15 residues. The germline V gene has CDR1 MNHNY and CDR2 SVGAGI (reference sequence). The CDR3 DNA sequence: TGTGCCAGCAGTTACCGACTGGAGGGCTTTTCGGAGCAGTTCTTC. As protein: CASSYRLEGFSEQFF.

CDR3 in amino acids: CASSSLGQGRGEQYF. CDR3 in DNA: TGTGCCAGCAGCTCCCTGGGACAGGGGAGAGGAGAGCAGTACTTC. V and J are TRBV9 and TRBJ2-7; TRBD1 matches at 10 bases. Per germline, CDR1 SGDLS and CDR2 YYNGEE. This CDR3 has 15 residues. V lost 4 bases, J lost 7 bases, and 11 bases stayed unmatched.

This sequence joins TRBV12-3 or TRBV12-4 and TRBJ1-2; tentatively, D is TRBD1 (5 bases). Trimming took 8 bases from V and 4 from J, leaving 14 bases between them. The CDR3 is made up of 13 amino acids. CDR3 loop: CASRDSGLYGYTF. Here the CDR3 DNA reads TGTGCCAGCCGGGACTCGGGCCTCTATGGCTACACCTTC.

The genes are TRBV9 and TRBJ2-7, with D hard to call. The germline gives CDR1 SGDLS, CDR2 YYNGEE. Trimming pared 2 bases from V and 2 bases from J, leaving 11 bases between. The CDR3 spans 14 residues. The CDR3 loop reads CASSVGAPPYEQYF. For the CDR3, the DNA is TGTGCCAGCAGCGTCGGTGCCCCGCCCTACGAGCAGTACTTC. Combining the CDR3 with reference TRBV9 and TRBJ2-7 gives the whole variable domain DSGVTQTPKHLITATGQRVTLRCSPRSGDLSVYWYQQSLDQGLQFLIQYYNGEERAKGNILERFSAQQFPDLHSELNLSSLELGDSALYFCASSVGAPPYEQYFGPGTRLTVT.

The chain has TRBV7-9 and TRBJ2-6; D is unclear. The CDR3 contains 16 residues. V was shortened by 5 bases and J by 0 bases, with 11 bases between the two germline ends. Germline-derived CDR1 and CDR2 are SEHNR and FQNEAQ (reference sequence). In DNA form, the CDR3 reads TGTGCCAGCAGCCCCGCACTCTTCTCTGGGGCCAACGTCCTGACTTTC. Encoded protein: CASSPALFSGANVLTF. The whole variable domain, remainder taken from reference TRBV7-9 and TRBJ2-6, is DTGVSQNPRHKITKRGQNVTFRCDPISEHNRLYWYRQTLGQGPEFLTYFQNEAQLEKSRLLSDRFSAERPKGSFSTLEIQRTEQGDSAMYLCASSPALFSGANVLTFGAGSRLTVL.

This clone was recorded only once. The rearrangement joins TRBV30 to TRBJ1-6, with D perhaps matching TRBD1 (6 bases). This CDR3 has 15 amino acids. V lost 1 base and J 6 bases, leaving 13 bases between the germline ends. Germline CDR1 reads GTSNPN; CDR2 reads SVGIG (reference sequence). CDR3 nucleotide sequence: TGTGCCTGGAGTGACGACAGGACGATTAATTCACCCCTCCACTTT. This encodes CAWSDDRTINSPLHF.

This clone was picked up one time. The chain's CDR3 is CASSPGQGNFQPQHF. Written as DNA, the CDR3 is TGTGCCAGCAGCCCGGGACAGGGTAATTTTCAGCCCCAGCATTTT. This sequence joins TRBV28 and TRBJ1-5; TRBD1 matches 9 bases. After removal of 6 bases from V and 6 bases from J, the junction contained 9 bases not matched to a gene. Germline V gene data show CDR1 as MDHEN and CDR2 as SYDVKM. This CDR3 has 15 amino acids. Looking up the rest from reference TRBV28 and TRBJ1-5 gives the full variable domain: DVKVTQSSRYLVKRTGEKVFLECVQDMDHENMFWYRQDPGLGLRLIYFSYDVKMKEKGDIPEGYSVSREKKERFSLILESASTNQTSMYLCASSPGQGNFQPQHFGDGTRLSIL.

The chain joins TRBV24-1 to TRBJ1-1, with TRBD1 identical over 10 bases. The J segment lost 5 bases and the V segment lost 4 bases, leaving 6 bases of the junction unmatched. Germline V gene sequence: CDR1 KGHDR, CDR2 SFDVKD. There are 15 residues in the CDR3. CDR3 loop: CATSERDRGFTEAFF. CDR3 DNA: TGTGCCACCAGTGAGCGGGACAGGGGTTTTACTGAAGCTTTCTTT.

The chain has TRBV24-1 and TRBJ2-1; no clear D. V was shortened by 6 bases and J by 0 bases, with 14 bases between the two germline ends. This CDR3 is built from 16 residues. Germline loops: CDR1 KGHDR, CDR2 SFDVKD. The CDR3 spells CATSPRVTSSYNEQFF. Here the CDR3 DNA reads TGTGCCACCAGTCCCCGGGTTACCAGCTCCTACAATGAGCAGTTCTTC.

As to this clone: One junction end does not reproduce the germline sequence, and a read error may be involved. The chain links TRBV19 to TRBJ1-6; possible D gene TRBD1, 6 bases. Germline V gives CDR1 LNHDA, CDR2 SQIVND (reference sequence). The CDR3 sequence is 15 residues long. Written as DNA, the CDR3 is TGTGCCAGTAGTCCTACACAAACAGGGTATTCACCCTTCCACTTT. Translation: CASSPTQTGYSPFHF. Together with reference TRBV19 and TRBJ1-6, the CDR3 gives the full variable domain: DGGITQSPKYLFRKEGQNVTLSCEQNLNHDAMYWYRQDPGQGLRLIYYSQIVNDFQKGDIAEGYSVSREKKESFPLTVTSAQKNPTAFYLCASSPTQTGYSPFHFGNGTRLTVT.

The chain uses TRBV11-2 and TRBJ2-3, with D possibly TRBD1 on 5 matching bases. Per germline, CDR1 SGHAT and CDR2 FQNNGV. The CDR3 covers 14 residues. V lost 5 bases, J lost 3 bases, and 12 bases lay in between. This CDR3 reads CASSQSRATDTQYF. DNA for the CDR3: TGTGCCAGCAGCCAGAGCAGGGCAACAGATACGCAGTATTTT.

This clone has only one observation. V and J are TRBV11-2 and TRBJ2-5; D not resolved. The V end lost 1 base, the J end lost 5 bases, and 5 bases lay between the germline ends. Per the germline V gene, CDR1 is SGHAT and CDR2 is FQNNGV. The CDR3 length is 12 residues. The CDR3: CASSLARETQYF. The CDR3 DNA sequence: TGTGCCAGCAGCTTAGCGCGGGAGACCCAGTACTTC.

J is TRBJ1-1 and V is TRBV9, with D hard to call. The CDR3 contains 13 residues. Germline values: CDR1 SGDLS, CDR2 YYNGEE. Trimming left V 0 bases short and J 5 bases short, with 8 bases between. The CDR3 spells CASSVAPRTEAFF. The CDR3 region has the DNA TGTGCCAGCAGCGTAGCTCCCCGGACTGAAGCTTTCTTT.

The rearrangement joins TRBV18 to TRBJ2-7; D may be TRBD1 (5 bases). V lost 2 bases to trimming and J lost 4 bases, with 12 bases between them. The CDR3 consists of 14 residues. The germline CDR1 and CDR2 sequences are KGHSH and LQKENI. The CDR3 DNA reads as TGTGCCAGCTCACCAGCCGGCAGGGCGTACGAGCAGTACTTC. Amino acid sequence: CASSPAGRAYEQYF.

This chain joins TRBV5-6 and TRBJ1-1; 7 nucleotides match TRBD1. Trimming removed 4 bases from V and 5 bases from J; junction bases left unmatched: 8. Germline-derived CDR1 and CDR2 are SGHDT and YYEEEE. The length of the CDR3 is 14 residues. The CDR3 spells CASSPRGLRTEAFF. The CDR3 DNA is TGTGCCAGCAGCCCTAGGGGGCTAAGGACTGAAGCTTTCTTT.

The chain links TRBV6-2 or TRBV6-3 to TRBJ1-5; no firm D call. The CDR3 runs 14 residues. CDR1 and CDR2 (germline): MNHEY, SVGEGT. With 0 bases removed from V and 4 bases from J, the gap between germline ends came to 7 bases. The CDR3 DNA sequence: TGTGCCAGCAGTTACTCGAAAGAGAATCAGCCCCAGCATTTT. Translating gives CASSYSKENQPQHF.

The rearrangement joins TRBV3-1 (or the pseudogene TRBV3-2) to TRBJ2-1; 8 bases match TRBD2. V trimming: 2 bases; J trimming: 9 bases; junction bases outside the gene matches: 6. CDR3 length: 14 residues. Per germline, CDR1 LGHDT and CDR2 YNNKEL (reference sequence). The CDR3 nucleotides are TGTGCCAGCAGCCAACCGGGGGGGCAGGGTGAGCAGTTCTTC. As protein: CASSQPGGQGEQFF.

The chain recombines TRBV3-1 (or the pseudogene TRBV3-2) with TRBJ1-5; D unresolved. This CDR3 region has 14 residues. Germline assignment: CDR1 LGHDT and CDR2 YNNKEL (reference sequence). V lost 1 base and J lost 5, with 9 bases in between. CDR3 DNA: TGTGCCAGCAGCCAAGTTGCAGGCGATCAGCCCCAGCATTTT. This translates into CASSQVAGDQPQHF.

The CDR3 nucleotides read TGTGCCAGCACCGCGGGAATCTCCTACAATGAGCAGTTCTTC. This codes for CASTAGISYNEQFF. The rearrangement joins TRBV27 to TRBJ2-1, with D possibly matching TRBD2 (6 bases). The length of the CDR3 is 14 residues. From germline, CDR1 is MNHEY and CDR2 SMNVEV (reference sequence). V lost 7 bases to trimming and J lost 0 bases, with 10 bases between them.

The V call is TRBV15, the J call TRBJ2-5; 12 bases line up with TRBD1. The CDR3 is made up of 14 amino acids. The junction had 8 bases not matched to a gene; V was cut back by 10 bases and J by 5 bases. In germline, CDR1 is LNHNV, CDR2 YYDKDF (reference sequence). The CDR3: CAIRGQGAFETQYF. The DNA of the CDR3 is TGTGCCATCAGGGGACAGGGGGCGTTCGAGACCCAGTACTTC.

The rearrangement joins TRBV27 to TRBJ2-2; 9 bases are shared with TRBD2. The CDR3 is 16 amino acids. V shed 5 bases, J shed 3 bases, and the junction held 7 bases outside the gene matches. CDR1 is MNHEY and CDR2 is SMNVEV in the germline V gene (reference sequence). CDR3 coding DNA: TGTGCCAGCAGTCCCTGGCGGGAGGGGTACACCGGGGAGCTGTTTTTT. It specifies CASSPWREGYTGELFF.

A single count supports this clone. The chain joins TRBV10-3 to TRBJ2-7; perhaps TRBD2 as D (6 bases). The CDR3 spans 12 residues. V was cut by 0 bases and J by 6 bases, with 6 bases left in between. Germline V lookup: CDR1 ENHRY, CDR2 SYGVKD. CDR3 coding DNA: TGTGCCATCAGTGAGTCGGGACTCGAGCAGTACTTC. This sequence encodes CAISESGLEQYF.

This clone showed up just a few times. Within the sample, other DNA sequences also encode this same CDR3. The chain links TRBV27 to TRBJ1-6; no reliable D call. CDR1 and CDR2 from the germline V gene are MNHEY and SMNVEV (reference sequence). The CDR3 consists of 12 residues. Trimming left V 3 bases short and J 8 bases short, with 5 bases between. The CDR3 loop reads CASSFRDSPLHF. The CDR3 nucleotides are TGTGCCAGCAGTTTTCGGGATTCACCCCTCCACTTT.

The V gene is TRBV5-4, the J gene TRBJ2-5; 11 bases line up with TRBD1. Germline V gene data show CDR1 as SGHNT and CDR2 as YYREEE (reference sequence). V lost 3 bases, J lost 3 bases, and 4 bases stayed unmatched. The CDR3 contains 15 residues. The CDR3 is CASSSPGQGEETQYF. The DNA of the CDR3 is TGTGCCAGCAGCTCCCCGGGACAGGGGGAAGAGACCCAGTACTTC. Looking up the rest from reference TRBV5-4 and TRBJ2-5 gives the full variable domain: ETGVTQSPTHLIKTRGQQVTLRCSSQSGHNTVSWYQQALGQGPQFIFQYYREEENGRGNFPPRFSGLQFPNYSSELNVNALELDDSALYLCASSSPGQGEETQYFGPGTRLLVL.